This T cell receptor (beta chain) was captured by sequencing in a study of glioma-infiltrating T cells. Using RNA template, CDR3s of TCR alpha and beta were amplified with iRepertoire arm-PCR. TCRdb ran MiXCR on the multiplex PCR reads and lists one entry per CDR3 protein. Among roughly 200,000 distinct CDR3 sequences listed, under 55% were seen once. The J segment lost 0 bases and the V segment lost 5 bases, leaving 2 bases of the junction unmatched. The germline gives CDR1 SGHTA, CDR2 FQGNSA. This CDR3 has 15 amino acids. The sample consisted of glioma tissue, nonneoplastic brain tissue, or PBMCs (not recorded which). This receptor was taken from a human donor with low-grade glioma or glioblastoma, undergoing nonglioma brain surgery, or in good health (not recorded which). The chain combines TRBV7-2 with TRBJ2-3, with 10 bases lining up with TRBD2. The CDR3 region is CASSASGGSTDTQYF. The CDR3 nucleotides are TGTGCCAGCAGCGCTAGCGGGGGAAGCACAGATACGCAGTATTTT.